This TCR beta chain derives from a study of blood T cell repertoires in COVID-19. The wider study: Spain, Italy and the United States supplied samples that represented acute and convalescent COVID-19. Nucleic acid was either cDNA or gDNA, and it came from T cells, B-cell-depleted T cells, or PBMCs.

Authors' analysis steps: Amplified reference gene primers provided the basis for estimating nucleated cell counts. Method: immunoSEQ multiplex PCR; TCRdb's copy keeps in-frame clones and lacks some. V, J and clone size are taken as reported in that table, and D and trimming were inferred from the DNA itself. The table lists 99,000 or so clones, roughly 80% of them singletons, with 2.5% to 3.5% in the top ten. The CDR3 is 16 amino acids. Germline V lookup: CDR1 MNHNS, CDR2 SASEGT. J gave up 0 bases and V 4 bases, and 6 bases lay outside the gene matches. This TCR derives from a woman older than 75 with active or convalescent COVID-19. The J gene is TRBJ1-5, the V gene TRBV6-1, with TRBD1 matching 7 bases. Sequencing was performed on peripheral blood. CDR3 DNA sequence: TGTGCCAGCAGTGGGCTAACAGGGGATAGCAATCAGCCCCAGCATTTT. Residues: CASSGLTGDSNQPQHF.